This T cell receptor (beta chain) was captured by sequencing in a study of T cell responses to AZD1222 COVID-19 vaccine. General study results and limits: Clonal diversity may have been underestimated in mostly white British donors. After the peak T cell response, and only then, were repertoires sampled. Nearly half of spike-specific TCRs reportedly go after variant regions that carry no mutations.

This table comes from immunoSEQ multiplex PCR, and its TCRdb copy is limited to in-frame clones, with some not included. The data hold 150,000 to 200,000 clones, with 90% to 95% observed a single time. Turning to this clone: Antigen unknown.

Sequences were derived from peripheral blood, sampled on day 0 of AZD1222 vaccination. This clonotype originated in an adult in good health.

The CDR3 loop is CAWSGQETQYF. In DNA form, the CDR3 reads TGTGCCTGGAGTGGGCAAGAGACCCAGTACTTC. The J gene is TRBJ2-5, the V gene TRBV30; D gene unclear. V was cut by 1 base and J by 2 bases, with 2 bases left in between. The germline V gene encodes CDR1 GTSNPN and CDR2 SVGIG (reference sequence). The length of the CDR3 is 11 residues.